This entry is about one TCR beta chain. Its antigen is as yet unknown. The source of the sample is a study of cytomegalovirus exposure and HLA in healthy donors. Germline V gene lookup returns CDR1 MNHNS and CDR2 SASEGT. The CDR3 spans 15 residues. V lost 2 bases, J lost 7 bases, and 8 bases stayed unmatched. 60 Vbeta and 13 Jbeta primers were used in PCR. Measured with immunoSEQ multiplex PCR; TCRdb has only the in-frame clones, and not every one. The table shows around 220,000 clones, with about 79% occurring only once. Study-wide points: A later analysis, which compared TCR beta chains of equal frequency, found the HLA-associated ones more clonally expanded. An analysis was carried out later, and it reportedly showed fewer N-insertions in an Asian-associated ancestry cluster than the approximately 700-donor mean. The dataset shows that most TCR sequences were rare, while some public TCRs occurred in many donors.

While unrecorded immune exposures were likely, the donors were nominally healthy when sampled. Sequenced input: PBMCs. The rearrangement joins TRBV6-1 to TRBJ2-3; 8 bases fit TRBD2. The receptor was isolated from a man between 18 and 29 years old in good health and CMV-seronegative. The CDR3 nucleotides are TGTGCCAGCAGTGAAATTCTTTCTAGCGGGTATACGCAGTATTTT. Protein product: CASSEILSSGYTQYF.